The clone carrying this T cell receptor beta chain has a single count. Its specificity is not known. Because the CDR3 is missing its conserved closing phenylalanine or tryptophan, this is likely a read error. The DNA is left out, because the CDR3 cannot be placed on it with certainty; the CDR3 is given as TCRdb lists it. TCR alpha and beta CDR3 regions were amplified from RNA using iRepertoire nested multiplex PCR. TCRdb called the multiplex PCR reads again in MiXCR, with one record for every CDR3 protein. The table has some 180,000 distinct CDR3 sequences, more than 30% seen once. This entry is derived from a study of glioma-infiltrating T cells. General study results and limits: Non-neoplastic patients had below-expected tissue-blood divergence, while all gliomas exceeded expectation.

The CDR3 totals 13 residues, both ends included. Germline V lookup: CDR1 KGHSH, CDR2 LQKENI. The sequence was collected from a human donor with low-grade glioma or glioblastoma, undergoing nonglioma brain surgery, or in good health (not recorded which). The J gene is TRBJ1-1, the V gene TRBV18. The specimen sequenced was glioma tissue, nonneoplastic brain tissue, or PBMCs (not recorded which). CDR3 protein: CASSLQWNTETFS.